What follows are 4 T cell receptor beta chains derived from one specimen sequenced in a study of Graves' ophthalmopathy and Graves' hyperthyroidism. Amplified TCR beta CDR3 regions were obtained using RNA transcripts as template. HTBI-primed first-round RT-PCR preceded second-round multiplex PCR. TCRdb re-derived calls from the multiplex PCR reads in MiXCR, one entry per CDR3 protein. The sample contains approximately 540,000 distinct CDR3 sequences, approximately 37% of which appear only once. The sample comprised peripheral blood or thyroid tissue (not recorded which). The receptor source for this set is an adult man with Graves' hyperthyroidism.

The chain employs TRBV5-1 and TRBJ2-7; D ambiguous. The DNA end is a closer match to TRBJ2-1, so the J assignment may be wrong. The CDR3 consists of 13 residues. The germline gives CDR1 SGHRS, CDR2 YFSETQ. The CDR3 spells CASSLEYGVEQFF. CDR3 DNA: TGCGCCAGCAGCTTGGAGTATGGGGTTGAGCAGTTCTTC.

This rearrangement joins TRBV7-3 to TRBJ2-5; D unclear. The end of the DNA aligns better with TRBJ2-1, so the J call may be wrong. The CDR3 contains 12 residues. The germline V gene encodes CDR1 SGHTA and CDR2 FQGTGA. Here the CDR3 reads CASSLAVVRQFF. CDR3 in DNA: TGTGCCAGCAGCTTAGCCGTGGTTCGGCAGTTCTTC.

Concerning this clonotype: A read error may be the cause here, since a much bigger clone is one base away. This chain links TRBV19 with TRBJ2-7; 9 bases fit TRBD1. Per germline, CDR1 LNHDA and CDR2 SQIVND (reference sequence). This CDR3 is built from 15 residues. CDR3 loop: CASSIRDRGSYEQHF. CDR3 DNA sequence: TGTGCCAGTAGTATACGAGACAGGGGGTCCTACGAGCAGCACTTC.

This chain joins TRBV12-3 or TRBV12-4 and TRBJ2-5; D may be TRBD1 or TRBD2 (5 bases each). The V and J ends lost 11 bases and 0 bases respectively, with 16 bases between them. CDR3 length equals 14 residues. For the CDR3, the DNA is TGTGCCGGCAACCTAGGGACGGACCAAGAGACCCAGTACTTC. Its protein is CAGNLGTDQETQYF.